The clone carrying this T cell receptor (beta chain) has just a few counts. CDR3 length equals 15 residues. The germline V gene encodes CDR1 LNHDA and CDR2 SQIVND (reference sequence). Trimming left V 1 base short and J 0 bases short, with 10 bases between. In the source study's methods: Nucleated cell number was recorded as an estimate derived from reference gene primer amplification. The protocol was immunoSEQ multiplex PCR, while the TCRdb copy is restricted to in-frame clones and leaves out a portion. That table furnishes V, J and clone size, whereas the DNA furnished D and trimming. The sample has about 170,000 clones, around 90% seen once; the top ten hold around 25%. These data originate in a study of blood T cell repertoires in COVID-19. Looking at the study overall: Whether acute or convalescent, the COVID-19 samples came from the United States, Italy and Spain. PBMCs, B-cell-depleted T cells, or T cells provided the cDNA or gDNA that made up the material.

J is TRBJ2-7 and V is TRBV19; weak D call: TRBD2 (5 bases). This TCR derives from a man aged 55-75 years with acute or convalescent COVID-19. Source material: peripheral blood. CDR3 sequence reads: CASSIGPGSSYEQYF. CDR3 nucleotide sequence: TGTGCCAGTAGTATAGGTCCGGGATCCTCCTACGAGCAGTACTTC.